These 24 T cell receptor beta chains were sequenced from one sample in a study of blood T cell repertoires in COVID-19. Assay used: immunoSEQ multiplex PCR; TCRdb lists only in-frame clones, some missing. The repertoire holds 200,000 or so clones, with 84% as singletons. Sequencing was performed on peripheral blood. Receptor source: a middle-aged man who had recovered from COVID-19.

The chain links TRBV30 to TRBJ1-2; D possibly corresponds to TRBD1 (6 bases). This CDR3 spans 15 amino acids. Germline V gene data show CDR1 as GTSNPN and CDR2 as SVGIG (reference sequence). Trimming pared 1 base from V and 4 bases from J, leaving 16 bases between. CDR3 nucleotide sequence: TGTGCCTGGAGTGGCGAACAGGGAGTCGGCTATGGCTACACCTTC. Residues: CAWSGEQGVGYGYTF.

V is TRBV11-3 and J is TRBJ2-3; the match to TRBD1 covers 7 bases. The V segment lost 1 base and the J segment 4 bases; nucleotides outside the gene matches: 2. The CDR3 spans 14 residues. Germline CDR1 is SGHNT and CDR2 is YENEEA. CDR3 region: CASSLGGGADTQYF. For the CDR3, the DNA is TGTGCCAGCAGCTTAGGAGGGGGCGCAGATACGCAGTATTTT. The full variable domain, its missing parts supplied by reference TRBV11-3 and TRBJ2-3, is EAGVVQSPRYKIIEKKQPVAFWCNPISGHNTLYWYLQNLGQGPELLIRYENEEAVDDSQLPKDRFSAERLKGVDSTLKIQPAELGDSAVYLCASSLGGGADTQYFGPGTRLTVL.

This clone has a single count. The chain links TRBV5-5 to TRBJ2-5, with D uncertain. Germline CDR1 SGHKS, CDR2 YYEKEE (reference sequence). The V and J ends lost 2 bases and 4 bases respectively, with 9 bases between them. CDR3 length: 13 amino acids. CDR3 coding DNA: TGTGCCAGCAGCTTCCTAGATAGAGAGACCCAGTACTTC. This translates into CASSFLDRETQYF.

The J gene is TRBJ1-1, the V gene TRBV7-2, with a possible D match to TRBD1 (6 bases). CDR3 size: 15 residues. Germline-derived CDR1 and CDR2 are SGHTA and FQGNSA. Trimming took 2 bases from V and 1 from J, leaving 11 bases between them. CDR3 residues: CASSLQGQRNTEAFF. The CDR3 DNA reads TGTGCCAGCAGCTTACAGGGGCAAAGGAACACTGAAGCTTTCTTT.

V is TRBV21-1 and J is TRBJ1-2; TRBD1, the D gene given by the table, was not confirmed from the DNA. TRBV21-1 is listed as a pseudogene. The CDR3 covers 16 residues. CDR3 sequence (DNA): TGTGCCAGCAGCAAAGAACCGGACAGGGGGGAATATGGCTACACCTTC. Protein sequence: CASSKEPDRGEYGYTF.

The chain uses TRBV29-1 and TRBJ2-1; 11 bases are a match to TRBD1. Germline values: CDR1 SQVTM, CDR2 ANQGSEA. CDR3 length: 15 amino acids. The junction had 4 bases not matched to a gene; V was cut back by 4 bases and J by 2 bases. The CDR3 DNA follows: TGCAGCGTTGGATCGGGACAGGGGGCCTACAATGAGCAGTTCTTC. It yields the protein CSVGSGQGAYNEQFF.

The V and J genes are TRBV5-1 and TRBJ2-1; 9 bases match TRBD1. Germline V lookup: CDR1 SGHRS, CDR2 YFSETQ. The CDR3 consists of 16 residues. The ends lost 6 bases at V and 2 bases at J; junction bases unmatched: 9. CDR3 nucleotides: TGCGCCAGCACCGAGTCCGGGACAGGGACCTACAATGAGCAGTTCTTC. The encoded protein is CASTESGTGTYNEQFF.

This sequence joins TRBV5-1 and TRBJ2-1; 10 bases are shared with TRBD2. The V gene end was trimmed by 3 bases and the J gene end by 9 bases; junction bases not matched to a gene: 6. The CDR3 runs 14 residues. The germline gives CDR1 SGHRS, CDR2 YFSETQ. The CDR3 nucleotides read TGCGCCAGCAGCTACGCTAGCGGGAGCCCTGAGCAGTTCTTC. Its translation is CASSYASGSPEQFF.

V and J are TRBV15 and TRBJ2-1; 7 bases agree with TRBD1. CDR1 LNHNV and CDR2 YYDKDF come from the germline V gene (reference sequence). The CDR3 is 13 residues long. J lost 5 bases, V lost 8 bases, and 6 bases had no gene match. The CDR3 DNA reads TGTGCCACCGGCGGCCAGGGGGACAATGAGCAGTTCTTC. Its protein product is CATGGQGDNEQFF.

The chain is built from TRBV4-1 and TRBJ2-7; 7 bases are a match to TRBD1. Germline CDR1 MGHRA, CDR2 YSYEKL. The CDR3 spans 15 residues. The V segment lost 6 bases and the J segment 0 bases; nucleotides outside the gene matches: 8. In DNA form, the CDR3 reads TGCGCCAGCAGTCGGAGTGGGACAGCCTCCTACGAGCAGTACTTC. Translated: CASSRSGTASYEQYF.

The sample holds a few counts of this clone. J is TRBJ2-5 and V is TRBV7-2; the D gene is possibly TRBD2 (6 bases). Trimming stripped 1 base from V and 7 bases from J, with 13 bases between. This CDR3 is 14 amino acids long. Germline-derived CDR1 and CDR2 are SGHTA and FQGNSA. CDR3 bases: TGTGCCAGCAGCTTAGGAGGGGCGGAGGGGACCCAGTACTTC. Translating gives CASSLGGAEGTQYF.

The genes are TRBV3-1 (or the pseudogene TRBV3-2) and TRBJ2-1; D gene unclear. The CDR3 extends over 13 amino acids. Germline lookup yields CDR1 LGHDT and CDR2 YNNKEL (reference sequence). Trimming pared 3 bases from V and 9 bases from J, leaving 12 bases between. CDR3 in DNA: TGTGCCAGCAGCCAGAATGGAGACGGTGAGCAGTTCTTC. Its protein product is CASSQNGDGEQFF.

The rearrangement uses TRBV5-4 and TRBJ2-5; 7 bases match TRBD2. CDR3 size: 17 residues. The trim removed 4 bases at V and 5 bases at J, leaving 17 bases unmatched. The V gene's germline CDR1 is SGHNT and CDR2 YYREEE (reference sequence). The CDR3 here is CASSGGEVREFVETQYF. Here the CDR3 DNA reads TGTGCCAGCAGCGGGGGGGAGGTGCGGGAGTTCGTCGAGACCCAGTACTTC.

V gene TRBV2 combines with J gene TRBJ2-2; 11 nucleotides match TRBD1. The CDR3 runs 15 residues. V lost 7 bases and J lost 7; bases outside the gene matches: 8. The germline V gene has CDR1 SNHLY and CDR2 FYNNEI. Here the CDR3 DNA reads TGTGCCAGCACCGTGGACAGGGGGCCGTTCGGGGAGCTGTTTTTT. Translating it yields CASTVDRGPFGELFF.

The CDR3, as DNA: TGTGCCACCAAGGGGCTAGCGGGATACGAGCAGTACTTC. It codes for CATKGLAGYEQYF. The chain joins TRBV27 to TRBJ2-7; TRBD2 matches 9 bases. Germline V gene sequence: CDR1 MNHEY, CDR2 SMNVEV (reference sequence). The V gene end was trimmed by 10 bases and the J gene end by 4 bases; junction bases not matched to a gene: 8. This CDR3 has 13 residues.

V and J are TRBV4-3 and TRBJ2-3; 14 bases map to TRBD2. J lost 5 bases, V lost 0 bases, and 4 bases had no gene match. The length of the CDR3 is 17 residues. Germline CDR1 reads LGHNA; CDR2 reads YSLEER. The CDR3 protein is CASSQDRLAGGRDTQYF. CDR3 nucleotides: TGCGCCAGCAGCCAAGATCGACTAGCGGGGGGGCGAGATACGCAGTATTTT.

The rearrangement links TRBV4-1 to TRBJ1-1, with D uncertain. Trimming removed 2 bases at V and 6 bases at J, with 16 bases between. From germline, CDR1 is MGHRA and CDR2 YSYEKL. The CDR3 covers 15 residues. The CDR3 here is CASSQPRRVGAEAFF. In DNA form, the CDR3 reads TGCGCCAGCAGCCAACCAAGACGGGTTGGAGCTGAAGCTTTCTTT.

This chain connects TRBV12-5 to TRBJ1-1, with a tentative D call TRBD1 (5 bases). The CDR3 runs to 16 residues. V was clipped by 1 base and J by 4 bases, with 16 bases between them. CDR1 is LGHNT and CDR2 is FRNRAP in the germline V gene. The DNA of the CDR3 is TGTGCTAGTGGTTTGGGCCAGGGTTCGGGAGCCACTGAAGCTTTCTTT. Its translation is CASGLGQGSGATEAFF.

The genes are TRBV9 and TRBJ2-1; 8 bases are shared with TRBD2. The CDR3 totals 15 residues. J lost 0 bases, V lost 3 bases, and 2 bases had no gene match. Germline CDR1 and CDR2: SGDLS and YYNGEE. The CDR3 coding sequence is TGTGCCAGCAGCGAACTAGCGGACTCCTACAATGAGCAGTTCTTC. As protein: CASSELADSYNEQFF.

The chain employs TRBV12-5 and TRBJ2-2, with 9 bases aligning to TRBD1. This CDR3 has 16 residues. From germline, CDR1 is LGHNT and CDR2 FRNRAP. V dropped 5 bases and J dropped 6; count of bases not matched to a gene: 10. The CDR3 is CASGAPQGALAGELFF. CDR3 DNA: TGTGCTAGTGGTGCCCCACAGGGGGCGTTGGCCGGGGAGCTGTTTTTT.

V gene TRBV27 combines with J gene TRBJ1-1, with D unclear. Per the germline V gene, CDR1 is MNHEY and CDR2 is SMNVEV (reference sequence). V was pared by 2 bases and J by 1 base, with 5 bases between. This CDR3 comprises 13 residues. The CDR3 DNA is TGTGCCAGCAGTTTAACCAGGAACACTGAAGCTTTCTTT. Translated: CASSLTRNTEAFF.

This chain uses TRBV10-3 with TRBJ1-2, with D uncertain. This CDR3 spans 11 amino acids. Per the germline V gene, CDR1 is ENHRY and CDR2 is SYGVKD. The DNA for the CDR3 is TGTGGTTCCTATGAGAACTATGGCTACACCTTC. Protein: CGSYENYGYTF.

The chain has TRBV7-9 and TRBJ1-4; D might be TRBD1 (6 bases). Trimming took 6 bases from V and 5 from J, leaving 10 bases between them. This CDR3 is 13 amino acids long. The germline V gene has CDR1 SEHNR and CDR2 FQNEAQ (reference sequence). The CDR3 DNA follows: TGTGCCAGCAGGGTCGGACAGAATGAAAAACTGTTTTTT. Translated, it gives CASRVGQNEKLFF.

This clone was observed a single time. The chain links TRBV11-3 to TRBJ2-3; D call uncertain. CDR3 size: 14 residues. CDR1 is SGHNT and CDR2 is YENEEA in the germline V gene. V shed 4 bases and J shed 0 bases, with 8 bases lying between them. The CDR3 loop is CASSSLASTDTQYF. The CDR3 nucleotides read TGTGCCAGCAGCTCCCTGGCCAGCACAGATACGCAGTATTTT.